This T cell receptor (beta chain) emerged from a study of blood T cell repertoires in COVID-19. Across the whole study: Sites in the United States, Italy and Spain provided acute and convalescent COVID-19 samples.

V was trimmed by 5 bases and J by 5 bases, leaving 24 bases between them. Looked up from germline, CDR1 is LNHNV and CDR2 is YYDKDF (reference sequence). This CDR3 spans 17 amino acids. Original processing notes: Cell counts per sample came from amplifying reference gene primers. The protocol was immunoSEQ multiplex PCR, while the TCRdb copy is restricted to in-frame clones and leaves out a portion. V, J and clone size derive from that table, while D and trimming were established from the DNA sequence. The sample has approximately 210,000 clones, more than 75% seen once. The V gene is TRBV15, the J gene TRBJ2-5, with D possibly TRBD2 on 5 matching bases. The receptor comes from a human donor in a cohort sampled during active COVID-19. Sequenced sample: peripheral blood. The CDR3 bases are TGTGCCACCAGCGAAACTGTGGACCCTGGGAGAGAGGAGACCCAGTACTTC. Translation: CATSETVDPGREETQYF.